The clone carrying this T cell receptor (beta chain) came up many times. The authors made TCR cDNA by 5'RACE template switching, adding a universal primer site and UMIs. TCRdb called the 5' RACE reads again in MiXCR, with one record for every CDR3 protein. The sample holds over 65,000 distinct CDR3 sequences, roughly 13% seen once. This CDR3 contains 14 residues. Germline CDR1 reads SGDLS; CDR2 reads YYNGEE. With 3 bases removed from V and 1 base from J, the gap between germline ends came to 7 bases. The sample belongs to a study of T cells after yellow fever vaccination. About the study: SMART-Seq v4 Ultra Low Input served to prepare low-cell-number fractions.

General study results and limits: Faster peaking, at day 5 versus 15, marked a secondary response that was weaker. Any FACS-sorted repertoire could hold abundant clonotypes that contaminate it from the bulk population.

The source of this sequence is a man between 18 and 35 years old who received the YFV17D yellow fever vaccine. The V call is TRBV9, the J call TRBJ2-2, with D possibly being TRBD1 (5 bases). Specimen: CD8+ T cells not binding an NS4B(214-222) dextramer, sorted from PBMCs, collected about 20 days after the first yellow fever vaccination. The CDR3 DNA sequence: TGTGCCAGCAGCGATAGGGGGAACACCGGGGAGCTGTTTTTT. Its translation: CASSDRGNTGELFF.